Below are 21 T cell receptor beta chains sequenced from a single sample in a study of tumor-infiltrating lymphocytes in primary liver carcinoma. Scientists recovered RNA and DNA together from approximately 20-30 mg of unsorted bulk tissue. The researchers produced TCR beta cDNA from approximately 0.45 ug total RNA with a constant-region primer. Three nested multiplex PCR rounds of slightly modified ARM-PCR generated TCR beta libraries. Primers for the first two PCR rounds were TRBV1-TRBV30 forward primers and a C-beta reverse primer (about 10 cycles per round). Using its own MiXCR run on the multiplex PCR reads, TCRdb lists one record per CDR3 protein. The repertoire consists of 100,000 to 150,000 distinct CDR3 sequences, with 60% to 75% occurring once and the leading ten covering 8% to 9%. The sequencing input was liver tumor tissue from sampling region 3. This sample's subset: tumor region T3, left-lateral pole. The receptors stem from a woman aged 60 to 75 with primary liver carcinoma and hepatitis B virus infection.

This clonotype was observed a single time. This rearrangement joins TRBV28 to TRBJ1-4; D unclear. The CDR3 is 16 amino acids. V was cut by 4 bases and J by 8 bases, with 20 bases left in between. Per germline, CDR1 MDHEN and CDR2 SYDVKM. DNA of the CDR3: TGTGCCAGCAGTTCCCTCGGGTTGTTGGGAAAGGAAAAACTGTTTTTT. It translates to CASSSLGLLGKEKLFF.

As to this clonotype: Likely a read error: the CDR3 ends without its conserved phenylalanine or tryptophan. V gene TRBV11-2 combines with J gene TRBJ2-1; a weak D match, TRBD2 (6 bases). Germline V gene data show CDR1 as SGHAT and CDR2 as FQNNGV. The CDR3 contains 15 residues. CDR3 loop: CANSLDPGAYNEQFS. CDR3 DNA sequence: TGTGCCAACAGCTTAGATCCGGGAGCCTACAATGAGCAGTTCTCC.

Details on this clonotype: The junction does not match germline at one end; this may be a read error. The gene calls are TRBV4-2 and TRBJ1-1; a possible D gene is TRBD1 (5 bases). The germline CDR1 and CDR2 sequences are LGHNA and YNFKEQ. The CDR3 has 14 residues. CDR3 DNA: TGTGCCAACAGCCAACGGGGGAGCGTCACTGAAGCTTTCTTT. This sequence encodes CANSQRGSVTEAFF.

On this clonotype: A read error may account for a junction end that differs from germline. The V call is TRBV7-9, the J call TRBJ2-1; possibly TRBD1 for D (5 bases). Germline lookup yields CDR1 SEHNR and CDR2 FQNEAQ (reference sequence). CDR3 length: 14 amino acids. DNA for the CDR3: TGTGCCAGCAGCTTCCAAGGAACGGACAATGATCAGTTCTTC. This encodes CASSFQGTDNDQFF.

In the case of this clonotype: This sequence may be a read error, since a much larger clone differs from it by one base. The chain links TRBV5-1 to TRBJ1-2, with a weak D call TRBD1 (6 bases). Trimming stripped 2 bases from V and 5 bases from J, with 13 bases between. The CDR3 is made up of 14 amino acids. Germline CDR1 reads SGHRS; CDR2 reads YFSETQ. The CDR3 loop is CASSFGDTDYGYTF. CDR3 sequence (DNA): TGCGCCAGCAGCTTTGGGGACACAGATTATGGCTACACCTTC.

Concerning this clonotype itself: Possible read error: a much larger clone is one base away. This rearrangement joins TRBV6-1 to TRBJ1-1; no firm D call. Trimming shortened V by 6 bases and J by 0 bases, and 8 bases separated the two germline ends. This CDR3 has 13 residues. In germline, CDR1 is MNHNS, CDR2 SASEGT. The CDR3 region is CASSRLLNTEAFF. DNA of the CDR3: TGTGCCAGCAGCAGACTGCTGAACACTGAAGCTTTCTTT.

This clonotype has more than one count but fewer than ten. The chain carries TRBV28 and TRBJ2-5; D might be TRBD2 (5 bases). V shed 5 bases and J shed 4 bases, with 14 bases lying between them. Germline V gene sequence: CDR1 MDHEN, CDR2 SYDVKM. The CDR3 is made up of 14 amino acids. The CDR3 DNA reads TGTGCCAGCAGTCCCCCGAGGGTGCCAGAGACCCAGTACTTC. It translates to CASSPPRVPETQYF.

There are many counts of this clonotype. The rearrangement joins TRBV29-1 to TRBJ2-2; D perhaps matches TRBD1 (6 bases). Germline loops: CDR1 SQVTM, CDR2 ANQGSEA. The CDR3 is 13 amino acids. The V end lost 3 bases, the J end lost 7 bases, and 12 bases lay between the germline ends. As DNA, the CDR3 is TGCAGCGTTGATCGCTTAGGGGGCGGGGAGCTGTTTTTT. It encodes CSVDRLGGGELFF.

CDR3 DNA sequence: TGTGCCAGCGGTGCTCCGGACAGAGCCTCTTACGAGCAGTACTTC. Amino acids: CASGAPDRASYEQYF. This chain joins TRBV6-1 and TRBJ2-7; perhaps TRBD1 as D (6 bases). The CDR3 contains 15 residues. Deletions cut 8 bases from V and 4 bases from J, with 21 bases between. Germline CDR1 is MNHNS and CDR2 is SASEGT.

This clonotype was detected ten times or more. One end of the junction varies from germline; a read error may be responsible. This chain connects TRBV11-2 to TRBJ2-6; TRBD1 agrees at 8 bases. This CDR3 spans 19 amino acids. Germline V gives CDR1 SGHAT, CDR2 FQNNGV. The CDR3 sequence is CASSLGDRPVSSGANVLAF. Here the CDR3 DNA reads TGTGCCAGCAGCTTAGGGGACAGGCCCGTTAGCTCTGGGGCCAACGTCCTGGCTTTC.

To note about this clonotype: This sequence may be a read error, since a much larger clone differs from it by one base. This chain links TRBV12-3 or TRBV12-4 with TRBJ2-6; 9 nucleotides agree with TRBD1. The V gene end was trimmed by 7 bases and the J gene end by 1 base; junction bases not matched to a gene: 14. CDR3 length: 19 amino acids. The CDR3, as DNA: TGTGCCAGCAACCCAACCTCCGGGACAGGGAGGTCTGGGGCCAACGTCCTGACTTTC. Translation: CASNPTSGTGRSGANVLTF.

A word on this clonotype: Likely a read error: the CDR3 ends without its conserved phenylalanine or tryptophan. Because the CDR3's place on the DNA is in doubt, the DNA is left out and the CDR3 is given as listed by TCRdb. This chain joins TRBV21-1 and TRBJ2-7; the table's D call TRBD1 went unverified against the DNA. TRBV21-1 is tagged as a pseudogene. Termini included, the CDR3 measures 15 amino acids. The CDR3: CASSKASPPGQEVYL.

This clonotype was found once. One junction end does not reproduce the germline sequence, and a read error may be involved. This sequence joins TRBV12-3 or TRBV12-4 and TRBJ2-3; TRBD2 matches 9 bases. The CDR3 is made up of 18 amino acids. The CDR3 DNA is TGTGCCAGCAGCCGCGGACTAGCGAGACTGGTGGAAACAGGTACGCAGTATTTT. Amino acid sequence: CASSRGLARLVETGTQYF.

Comment on this clonotype: This may come from a read error, since a much larger clone is one base off. The chain is built from TRBV6-1 and TRBJ2-7; a possible D gene is TRBD1 (6 bases). This CDR3 has 13 residues. Germline V lookup: CDR1 MNHNS, CDR2 SASEGT. The CDR3 region is CASSEPPGHEHYF. Written as DNA, the CDR3 is TGTGCCAGCAGTGAACCCCCGGGACACGAGCACTACTTC.

The table lists this clonotype with a few counts. V gene TRBV11-2 combines with J gene TRBJ2-3, with TRBD2 matching 7 bases. Trimming cost V 9 bases and J 0 bases; bases outside gene matches: 12. Germline-derived CDR1 and CDR2 are SGHAT and FQNNGV. This CDR3 has 16 amino acids. CDR3 protein: CASSLGLVTSTDTQYF. The CDR3 DNA reads as TGTGCCAGTAGCCTAGGACTAGTGACTAGCACAGATACGCAGTATTTT. The full variable domain, with the rest looked up from reference TRBV11-2 and TRBJ2-3, is EAGVAQSPRYKIIEKRQSVAFWCNPISGHATLYWYQQILGQGPKLLIQFQNNGVVDDSQLPKDRFSAERLKGVDSTLKIQPAKLEDSAVYLCASSLGLVTSTDTQYFGPGTRLTVL.

This clonotype was counted ten times or more. The chain is built from TRBV12-3 or TRBV12-4 and TRBJ2-5; the D gene could be TRBD1 or TRBD2 (5 bases each). V was shortened by 6 bases and J by 5 bases, with 13 bases between the two germline ends. The CDR3 contains 13 residues. In DNA, the CDR3 is TGTGCCAGCAGAGAAACGGGACGCGAGACCCAGTACTTC. Translated: CASRETGRETQYF.

As regards this clonotype: One junction end does not reproduce the germline sequence, and a read error may be involved. This chain connects TRBV11-3 to TRBJ2-1; 8 bases fit TRBD2. This CDR3 has 18 amino acids. CDR1 is SGHNT, CDR2 YENEEA, per germline. The CDR3 protein is CVSSLGQGGRTGYNEQFF. The CDR3 DNA reads TGTGTCAGCAGCTTGGGTCAAGGCGGGAGGACCGGCTACAATGAGCAGTTCTTC.

About this clonotype itself: A read error may produce the germline difference seen at one junction end. V and J are TRBV11-3 and TRBJ2-3; D might be TRBD1 (6 bases). CDR3 length: 16 amino acids. Germline V CDR1 and CDR2: SGHNT, YENEEA. In DNA, the CDR3 is TGTGCCATCAGCTTAGCTCCCACCAGGGGCATAGATACGCAGTATTTT. This encodes CAISLAPTRGIDTQYF.

This clonotype was seen just once. A single base separates this from a much larger clone, so it may be a read error. V gene TRBV10-1 combines with J gene TRBJ2-5, with D hard to call. The germline V gene encodes CDR1 WNHNN and CDR2 SYGVQD (reference sequence). CDR3 length: 11 residues. The CDR3 region has the DNA TGCACCAGCAGTGACGGGGAGACCCAGTACTTC. It codes for CTSSDGETQYF.

This clonotype was observed at least ten times. The V call is TRBV6-5, the J call TRBJ2-1, with TRBD2 matching 9 bases. Trimming took 4 bases from V and 7 from J; bases not matched to a gene: 5. CDR3 length: 14 residues. Germline V CDR1 and CDR2: MNHEY, SVGAGI. CDR3 loop: CASSSGGRVNEQFF. In DNA form, the CDR3 reads TGTGCCAGCAGTTCCGGCGGGAGGGTTAATGAGCAGTTCTTC.

This clonotype is classed as medium-sized (0.01 to 0.1%). The rearrangement links TRBV11-2 to TRBJ2-5; 7 positions match TRBD1. V lost 5 bases, J lost 1 base, and 7 bases stayed unmatched. CDR1 is SGHAT, CDR2 FQNNGV, per germline. This CDR3 region has 15 residues. CDR3 in amino acids: CASSLNTGVQETQYF. The DNA for the CDR3 is TGTGCCAGCAGCCTCAACACAGGGGTCCAAGAGACCCAGTACTTC. Full variable domain (outside the CDR3, taken from reference TRBV11-2 and TRBJ2-5): EAGVAQSPRYKIIEKRQSVAFWCNPISGHATLYWYQQILGQGPKLLIQFQNNGVVDDSQLPKDRFSAERLKGVDSTLKIQPAKLEDSAVYLCASSLNTGVQETQYFGPGTRLLVL.